Each of the 27 T cell receptor beta chains below was sequenced from the same sample in a study of Tregs in tolerant kidney transplant recipients. The data were produced by immunoSEQ multiplex PCR, yet TCRdb's version contains in-frame clones alone and is incomplete. The sample lists roughly 64,000 clones; about 98% were seen once. Sample: Tregs from blood, taken before the transplant. The origin of the receptors is a human donor who received a combined kidney and bone marrow transplant.

This sequence joins TRBV5-1 and TRBJ1-2, with 7 bases fitting TRBD1. V shed 0 bases, J shed 4 bases, and the junction held 6 bases outside the gene matches. In germline, CDR1 is SGHRS, CDR2 YFSETQ. CDR3 length equals 15 residues. CDR3 sequence: CASSLAGTDIYGYTF. The CDR3, as DNA: TGCGCCAGCAGCTTGGCGGGGACAGACATCTATGGCTACACCTTC.

The chain joins TRBV13 to TRBJ1-1; D gene unclear. V lost 5 bases and J lost 0, with 16 bases in between. Germline V gives CDR1 PRHDT, CDR2 FYEKMQ (reference sequence). This CDR3 contains 16 residues. The CDR3 protein is CASSLRVLGVNTEAFF. The CDR3 DNA follows: TGTGCCAGCAGCCTTCGGGTCCTTGGTGTGAACACTGAAGCTTTCTTT.

J is TRBJ1-1 and V is TRBV10-3; D not certain. V was pared by 2 bases and J by 0 bases, with 7 bases between. The germline V gene has CDR1 ENHRY and CDR2 SYGVKD. The CDR3 sequence is 14 residues long. The CDR3 DNA reads TGTGCCATCAGTGAGGGGAGGTTGAACACTGAAGCTTTCTTT. It translates to CAISEGRLNTEAFF.

This chain uses TRBV9 with TRBJ1-1, with D possibly matching TRBD1 (6 bases). The V and J ends lost 4 bases and 5 bases respectively, with 18 bases between them. Germline values: CDR1 SGDLS, CDR2 YYNGEE. The CDR3 contains 15 residues. DNA for the CDR3: TGTGCCAGCAGCCCCACAGGGAACAGGGAGACTGAAGCTTTCTTT. Encoded protein: CASSPTGNRETEAFF.

The rearrangement uses TRBV14 and TRBJ2-5; maybe TRBD2 (5 bases). Germline loops: CDR1 SGHDN, CDR2 FVKESK. The V end was cut by 3 bases, the J end by 5 bases, with 10 bases between. The CDR3 runs 13 residues. CDR3 nucleotide sequence: TGTGCCAGCAGCCACAATCGGAGGGAGACCCAGTACTTC. It specifies CASSHNRRETQYF.

The chain combines TRBV29-1 with TRBJ2-5; D might be TRBD1 (5 bases). The V end was cut by 4 bases, the J end by 1 base, with 10 bases between. CDR1 is SQVTM, CDR2 ANQGSEA, per germline. CDR3 length equals 13 residues. This CDR3 reads CSVGARVQETQYF. DNA of the CDR3: TGCAGCGTTGGAGCCAGGGTCCAAGAGACCCAGTACTTC.

This sequence joins TRBV5-1 and TRBJ2-3; 12 bases are a match to TRBD2. With V trimmed by 2 bases and J by 7 bases, 11 bases remained unmatched. The germline gives CDR1 SGHRS, CDR2 YFSETQ. There are 17 residues in the CDR3. CDR3 sequence: CASSFLNTSGGLNTQYF. The CDR3, as DNA: TGCGCCAGCAGCTTCCTTAATACTAGCGGGGGGTTAAATACGCAGTATTTT.

J is TRBJ2-7 and V is TRBV6-6; D ambiguous. Trimming removed 2 bases from V and 1 base from J, with 6 bases in between. Germline CDR1 and CDR2: MNHNY and SVGAGI (reference sequence). The length of the CDR3 is 13 residues. CDR3 sequence (DNA): TGTGCCAGCAGTTACCCTAATTCCTACGAGCAGTACTTC. Its translation is CASSYPNSYEQYF.

The gene calls are TRBV7-2 and TRBJ1-1; 10 nucleotides align to TRBD1. The CDR3 is 15 amino acids. Germline CDR1 reads SGHTA; CDR2 reads FQGNSA. V dropped 5 bases and J dropped 3; count of bases not matched to a gene: 6. The CDR3 loop is CASSAWDRGYTEAFF. CDR3 DNA sequence: TGTGCCAGCAGCGCTTGGGACAGGGGTTACACTGAAGCTTTCTTT.

The chain is built from TRBV5-4 and TRBJ2-7; 9 positions match TRBD2. V gave up 0 bases and J gave up 8 bases; unmatched junction bases: 6. Germline-derived CDR1 and CDR2 are SGHNT and YYREEE (reference sequence). CDR3 length equals 14 residues. This CDR3 is CASSLGSGSRKQYF. CDR3 DNA: TGTGCCAGCAGCTTGGGTAGCGGGAGCCGTAAGCAGTACTTC. The full variable domain, its missing parts supplied by reference TRBV5-4 and TRBJ2-7, is ETGVTQSPTHLIKTRGQQVTLRCSSQSGHNTVSWYQQALGQGPQFIFQYYREEENGRGNFPPRFSGLQFPNYSSELNVNALELDDSALYLCASSLGSGSRKQYFGPGTRLTVT.

The rearrangement joins TRBV7-3 to TRBJ1-1; D gene unclear. CDR1 and CDR2 from the germline V gene are SGHTA and FQGTGA. CDR3 size: 12 residues. The V end lost 3 bases, the J end lost 3 bases, and 5 bases lay between the germline ends. CDR3 residues: CASSFLYTEAFF. The CDR3 nucleotides read TGTGCCAGCAGCTTCCTTTACACTGAAGCTTTCTTT.

CDR3 sequence reads: CASAWAGAPRYEQYF. Written as DNA, the CDR3 is TGTGCCTCAGCCTGGGCAGGGGCCCCACGCTACGAGCAGTACTTC. The chain is built from TRBV30 and TRBJ2-7; D may be TRBD1 (6 bases). The CDR3 runs 15 residues. Germline assignment: CDR1 GTSNPN and CDR2 SVGIG (reference sequence). Trimming pared 7 bases from V and 3 bases from J, leaving 22 bases between.

This chain uses TRBV11-1 with TRBJ1-5; 7 bases align to TRBD1. CDR1 is SGHAT and CDR2 is FQDESV in the germline V gene (reference sequence). The CDR3 runs to 14 residues. Trimming at V came to 5 bases and at J to 4 bases, leaving 5 bases not matched to a gene. The CDR3 here is CASSLDRDNQPQHF. CDR3 bases: TGTGCCAGCAGCCTCGACAGGGATAATCAGCCCCAGCATTTT. Combining the CDR3 with reference TRBV11-1 and TRBJ1-5 gives the whole variable domain EAEVAQSPRYKITEKSQAVAFWCDPISGHATLYWYRQILGQGPELLVQFQDESVVDDSQLPKDRFSAERLKGVDSTLKIQPAELGDSAMYLCASSLDRDNQPQHFGDGTRLSIL.

V usage is TRBV5-4 and J usage is TRBJ2-1; D may be TRBD2 (5 bases). CDR1 and CDR2 from the germline V gene are SGHNT and YYREEE (reference sequence). This CDR3 comprises 17 residues. Trimming took off 6 bases at V and 4 bases at J, with 23 bases between the two ends. CDR3 protein: CASTVGTGISRYNEQFF. CDR3 in DNA: TGTGCCAGCACTGTGGGTACGGGAATATCGCGATACAATGAGCAGTTCTTC.

V gene TRBV28 combines with J gene TRBJ1-2; maybe TRBD1 (5 bases). The CDR3 has 12 amino acids. Per the germline V gene, CDR1 is MDHEN and CDR2 is SYDVKM. Deletions cut 4 bases from V and 5 bases from J, with 8 bases between. CDR3: CASSSQGYGYTF. Written as DNA, the CDR3 is TGTGCCAGCAGTTCCCAGGGTTATGGCTACACCTTC.

The gene calls are TRBV5-1 and TRBJ1-5; D possibly corresponds to TRBD1 (5 bases). Trimming shortened V by 1 base and J by 6 bases, and 11 bases separated the two germline ends. CDR3 length equals 14 residues. CDR1 and CDR2 from the germline V gene are SGHRS and YFSETQ. CDR3 bases: TGCGCCAGCAGCTTGAGGGCAGGGTCTCAGCCCCAGCATTTT. Translated, it gives CASSLRAGSQPQHF.

The genes are TRBV11-3 and TRBJ2-7, with D possibly being TRBD1 (5 bases). Germline values: CDR1 SGHNT, CDR2 YENEEA. Trimming removed 8 bases at V and 2 bases at J, with 10 bases between. This CDR3 is built from 12 residues. CDR3 region: CASADIAYEQYF. The CDR3 bases are TGTGCCAGCGCGGACATAGCCTACGAGCAGTACTTC.

This sequence joins TRBV7-2 and TRBJ2-7, with 13 bases fitting TRBD2. V lost 1 base and J lost 3; bases outside the gene matches: 9. The CDR3 is made up of 18 amino acids. From germline, CDR1 is SGHTA and CDR2 FQGNSA. CDR3 loop: CASSLEAGLAGLSYEQYF. The CDR3 bases are TGTGCCAGCAGCTTAGAGGCGGGACTAGCGGGGTTAAGCTACGAGCAGTACTTC.

The chain has TRBV7-2 and TRBJ2-1; D is perhaps TRBD1 (7 bases). CDR1 and CDR2 (germline): SGHTA, FQGNSA. The CDR3 consists of 15 residues. Trimming removed 6 bases from V and 5 bases from J, with 17 bases in between. The CDR3 protein is CASRRGGGAHNEQFF. DNA of the CDR3: TGTGCCAGCAGGCGAGGGGGCGGGGCCCACAATGAGCAGTTCTTC.

The chain combines TRBV18 with TRBJ1-2; the D gene is possibly TRBD1 (6 bases). From germline, CDR1 is KGHSH and CDR2 LQKENI. Trimming removed 3 bases at V and 4 bases at J, with 18 bases between. The CDR3 contains 16 residues. For the CDR3, the DNA is TGTGCCAGCTCACCCCGCTGGTACAGGGATCGCTATGGCTACACCTTC. Translating gives CASSPRWYRDRYGYTF.

The chain has TRBV5-1 and TRBJ2-7; D remains unclear. The germline V gene has CDR1 SGHRS and CDR2 YFSETQ. The CDR3 covers 11 residues. Trimming removed 3 bases from V and 4 bases from J, with 5 bases in between. The CDR3, as DNA: TGCGCCAGCAGCTCCCAATACGAGCAGTACTTC. Encoded protein: CASSSQYEQYF.

This chain connects TRBV14 to TRBJ1-2; 10 positions agree with TRBD1. J was trimmed by 2 bases and V by 2 bases; bases with no gene match: 8. The germline V gene encodes CDR1 SGHDN and CDR2 FVKESK. This CDR3 has 17 amino acids. The CDR3, as DNA: TGTGCCAGCAGCCAACGACAGGGGGCTACCTCCAACTATGGCTACACCTTC. This codes for CASSQRQGATSNYGYTF.

The rearrangement joins TRBV14 to TRBJ2-1, with D possibly being TRBD1 (5 bases). Looked up from germline, CDR1 is SGHDN and CDR2 is FVKESK. The CDR3 is made up of 15 amino acids. The V end was cut by 4 bases, the J end by 3 bases, with 13 bases between. The CDR3: CASSPKDKDYNEQFF. CDR3 in DNA: TGTGCCAGCAGCCCAAAGGACAAGGACTACAATGAGCAGTTCTTC.

V usage is TRBV12-1 and J usage is TRBJ1-5; the D segment call TRBD1 is taken from the table without a DNA check. TRBV12-1 is marked as a pseudogene. The CDR3 length is 18 residues. The DNA of the CDR3 is TGTGCCAGCAGCACCTTTTTGGCTAACAGGGGAGAGCGGCAGCCCCAGCATTTT. Translating it yields CASSTFLANRGERQPQHF.

This chain joins TRBV18 and TRBJ2-1, with a possible D match to TRBD2 (5 bases). Trimming cost V 3 bases and J 0 bases, with 12 bases left between them. The CDR3 contains 16 residues. Germline-derived CDR1 and CDR2 are KGHSH and LQKENI. CDR3 in DNA: TGTGCCAGCTCACCCATAACGGGGATCTCCTACAATGAGCAGTTCTTC. Amino acid sequence: CASSPITGISYNEQFF.

This rearrangement joins TRBV5-4 to TRBJ2-7, with 11 positions matching TRBD2. Germline V gene lookup returns CDR1 SGHNT and CDR2 YYREEE (reference sequence). CDR3 length: 16 amino acids. V lost 4 bases, J lost 6 bases, and 12 bases stayed unmatched. DNA for the CDR3: TGTGCCAGCAGCCTGGATTTAGCGGGGGGGCTGAGCGAGCAGTACTTC. The encoded protein is CASSLDLAGGLSEQYF.

The chain links TRBV7-9 to TRBJ1-5, with unresolved D. CDR1 SEHNR and CDR2 FQNEAQ come from the germline V gene (reference sequence). The V gene lost 1 base and the J gene lost 7 bases, with 8 bases spanning the gap. This CDR3 has 13 amino acids. The CDR3 loop is CASSLGSAQPQHF. Written as DNA, the CDR3 is TGTGCCAGCAGCTTAGGCAGTGCACAGCCCCAGCATTTT.